This TCR beta chain was identified during a study of T cells in Graves' hyperthyroidism and ophthalmopathy. Study outcomes and limitations: Most clonotypes expanded in the thyroid (above 0.001) were also present in blood.

For ophthalmopathy patients, the Clinical Activity Score was at least 3 and the NOSPECS grade at least 4; duration was under 3 months. Diagnoses used clinical symptoms, serum thyroxine and TRAb, thyroid ultrasound and orbital computed tomography. Amplification of TCR beta CDR3 regions used RNA as the template. Initially, a first-round RT-PCR of the TCR CDR3 employed the HTBI primer set. TCRdb re-called the multiplex PCR reads with MiXCR, one entry per CDR3 protein. The sample carries hundreds of thousands of distinct CDR3 sequences, approximately 25% recorded once. From germline, CDR1 is LNHDA and CDR2 SQIVND (reference sequence). V was pared by 5 bases and J by 4 bases, with 7 bases of the junction left unmatched. This CDR3 region has 14 residues. To note about this clonotype: What it binds is not known.

This receptor was obtained from a woman in her twenties or thirties with Graves' ophthalmopathy. The chain recombines TRBV19 with TRBJ1-2; 7 nucleotides agree with TRBD1. Sequenced: blood. CDR3 sequence: CASSGEGQIYGYTF. DNA for the CDR3: TGTGCCAGTAGTGGGGAGGGACAGATCTATGGCTACACCTTC.